This T cell receptor beta chain was recorded in a study of blood T cell repertoires in COVID-19. Background on the study: Donors in the United States, Italy and Spain gave samples during acute or convalescent COVID-19.

As handled by the study authors: Estimated nucleated cell counts came from reference gene primer amplification. Some clones are missing from TCRdb's copy, which holds only in-frame ones; the method was immunoSEQ multiplex PCR. V and J calls and clone size are as listed in that table; D and trimming were resolved from the DNA. This table has under 200,000 clones, approximately 90% appearing once. The CDR3 runs 14 residues. CDR1 and CDR2 (germline): SGHRS, YFSETQ. Trimming cost V 2 bases and J 6 bases, with 14 bases left between them. The clonotype originates from a man between 18 and 29 years old with active or convalescent COVID-19. The specimen sequenced was peripheral blood. The rearrangement uses TRBV5-1 and TRBJ2-5, with TRBD2 as a possible D gene (6 bases). CDR3 sequence (DNA): TGCGCCAGCAGCTTCAGTGTGGGGGGTCAGACCCAGTACTTC. Its protein product is CASSFSVGGQTQYF.